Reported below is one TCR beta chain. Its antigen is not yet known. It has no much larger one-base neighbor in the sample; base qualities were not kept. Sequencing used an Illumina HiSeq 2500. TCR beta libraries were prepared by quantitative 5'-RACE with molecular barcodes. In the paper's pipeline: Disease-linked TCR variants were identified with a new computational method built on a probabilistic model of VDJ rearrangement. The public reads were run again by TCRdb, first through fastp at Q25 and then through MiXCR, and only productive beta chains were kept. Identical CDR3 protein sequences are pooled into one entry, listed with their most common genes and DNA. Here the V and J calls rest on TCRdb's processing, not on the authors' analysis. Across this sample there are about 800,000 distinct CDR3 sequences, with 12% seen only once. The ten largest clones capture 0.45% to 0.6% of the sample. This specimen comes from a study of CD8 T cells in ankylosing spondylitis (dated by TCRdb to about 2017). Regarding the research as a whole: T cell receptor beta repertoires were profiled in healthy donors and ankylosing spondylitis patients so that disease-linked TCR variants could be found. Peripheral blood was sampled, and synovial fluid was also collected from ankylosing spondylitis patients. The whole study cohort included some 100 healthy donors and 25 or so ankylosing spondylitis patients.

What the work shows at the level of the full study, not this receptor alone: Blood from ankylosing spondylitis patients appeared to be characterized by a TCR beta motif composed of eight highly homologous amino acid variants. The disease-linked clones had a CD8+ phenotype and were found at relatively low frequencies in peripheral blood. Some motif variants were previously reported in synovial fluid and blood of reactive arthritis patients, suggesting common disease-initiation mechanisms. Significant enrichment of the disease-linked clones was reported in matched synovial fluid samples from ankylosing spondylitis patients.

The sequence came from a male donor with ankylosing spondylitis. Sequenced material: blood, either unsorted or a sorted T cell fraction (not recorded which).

The CDR3 is CATSRSYSNQPQHF. The DNA reads as follows: TGTGCCACCAGCAGATCTTATAGCAATCAGCCCCAGCATTTT. The chain was built from TRBV15 and TRBJ1-5; the D gene identity is not certain. V and J lose 2 bases and 0 bases, and a span of 5 bases separates them. Via the germline V gene (reference sequence), CDR1 is LNHNV and CDR2 YYDKDF. The CDR3 runs 14 residues from the cysteine to the phenylalanine. Only CDR3 DNA is held: 42 bases, read in frame from base 1.